The next 19 T cell receptor beta chains were all read from a single sample in a study of T cell responses to AZD1222 COVID-19 vaccine (dated by TCRdb to the early 2020s). Receptors were amplified or captured by the immunoSEQ multiplex PCR assay. TCRdb took this table from immuneACCESS and kept in-frame rearrangements with V and J called. Such tables lack part of the clones; where checked against another copy, unresolved V genes explain under half of the gap, and the rest is unexplained. The sample has 250,000 or so clones on record, 85% to 95% of them singletons. Around 0.6% of the sample is held by the ten biggest clonotypes. The time point label, read with the paper, signifies: baseline before first vaccination. Sequenced here: peripheral blood, sampled on day 0 of AZD1222 vaccination. These receptor sequences come from an adult in good health.

The gene calls are TRBV21-1 and TRBJ1-6. TRBV21-1 is labeled a pseudogene. The CDR3 has 16 amino acids. The CDR3 sequence: CASSKFTVGTNSPLHF. The DNA of the CDR3 is TGTGCCAGCAGCAAATTTACAGTGGGGACCAATTCACCCCTCCACTTT.

The gene calls are TRBV5-5 and TRBJ2-7; D gene uncertain. The CDR3 has 15 residues. In germline, CDR1 is SGHKS, CDR2 YYEKEE (reference sequence). Trimming removed 4 bases at V and 2 bases at J, with 16 bases between. In nucleotides, the CDR3 is TGTGCCAGCAGCCCGGATGAGGCGTCAACCTACGAGCAGTACTTC. Translation gives CASSPDEASTYEQYF.

A single count supports this clone. The chain links TRBV6-6 to TRBJ1-2, with D tentatively TRBD1 (6 bases). Deletions cut 5 bases from V and 1 base from J, with 20 bases between. Germline V gene data show CDR1 as MNHNY and CDR2 as SVGAGI (reference sequence). This CDR3 spans 17 amino acids. The CDR3 loop reads CASSLRGGRGVNYGYTF. In DNA, the CDR3 is TGTGCCAGCAGTCTCCGCGGGGGTAGGGGGGTTAACTATGGCTACACCTTC.

The V and J genes are TRBV6-5 and TRBJ1-5; no clear D. Germline V gene lookup returns CDR1 MNHEY and CDR2 SVGAGI. This CDR3 is 14 amino acids long. Trimming shortened V by 7 bases and J by 2 bases, and 12 bases separated the two germline ends. CDR3 coding DNA: TGTGCCAGCACGAGTTTAACGGGCAATCAGCCCCAGCATTTT. Protein sequence: CASTSLTGNQPQHF.

This clone was detected once. The V and J genes are TRBV27 and TRBJ2-7; D might be TRBD2 (5 bases). Germline V gene sequence: CDR1 MNHEY, CDR2 SMNVEV (reference sequence). The CDR3 extends over 14 amino acids. V was trimmed by 2 bases and J by 3 bases, leaving 11 bases between them. This CDR3 is CASSLRPGLYEQYF. CDR3 nucleotides: TGTGCCAGCAGTTTACGGCCAGGACTCTACGAGCAGTACTTC.

This chain uses TRBV5-1 with TRBJ2-1, with TRBD2 identical over 9 bases. The V gene's germline CDR1 is SGHRS and CDR2 YFSETQ. There are 16 residues in the CDR3. J lost 6 bases, V lost 0 bases, and 7 bases had no gene match. The CDR3 here is CASSLAPGLAPNEQFF. In DNA form, the CDR3 reads TGCGCCAGCAGCTTGGCCCCGGGACTAGCCCCCAATGAGCAGTTCTTC.

This chain joins TRBV19 and TRBJ2-7; D could derive from TRBD1 or TRBD2 (5 bases each). Trimming left V 5 bases short and J 0 bases short, with 14 bases between. CDR3 size: 15 residues. Looked up from germline, CDR1 is LNHDA and CDR2 is SQIVND (reference sequence). CDR3 DNA sequence: TGTGCCAGTAGTCCCGGGACGGGGAGCTCCTACGAGCAGTACTTC. It yields the protein CASSPGTGSSYEQYF.

The chain recombines TRBV12-3 or TRBV12-4 with TRBJ1-2; a possible D gene is TRBD1 (5 bases). Trimming removed 4 bases at V and 8 bases at J, with 8 bases between. The CDR3 covers 11 residues. The DNA of the CDR3 is TGTGCCAGCAGTTACGGGGGAGGCTACACCTTC. It encodes CASSYGGGYTF.

This clone was counted once. The V call is TRBV19, the J call TRBJ1-1, with 8 bases lining up with TRBD1. Germline CDR1 and CDR2: LNHDA and SQIVND (reference sequence). Trimming at V came to 7 bases and at J to 4 bases, leaving 8 bases not matched to a gene. CDR3 size: 14 residues. The CDR3 DNA reads as TGTGCCAGTATCCCGGACAGGGTCGGCACTGAAGCTTTCTTT. Translated, it gives CASIPDRVGTEAFF.

Written as DNA, the CDR3 is TGTGCCAGTAGGGAGGGGGGTTCCAGCGGCTACACCTTC. Its translation is CASREGGSSGYTF. The chain combines TRBV19 with TRBJ1-2; a possible D gene is TRBD1 (6 bases). This CDR3 is built from 13 residues. Trimming cost V 6 bases and J 8 bases, with 16 bases left between them. CDR1 and CDR2 from the germline V gene are LNHDA and SQIVND (reference sequence).

The V gene is TRBV5-1, the J gene TRBJ2-2; tentative D call: TRBD2 (5 bases). There are 14 residues in the CDR3. The V end was cut by 0 bases, the J end by 4 bases, with 7 bases between. Per the germline V gene, CDR1 is SGHRS and CDR2 is YFSETQ. The CDR3 DNA sequence: TGCGCCAGCAGCTTGGCCGAGGGCACCGGGGAGCTGTTTTTT. It yields the protein CASSLAEGTGELFF.

This clone was observed a single time. V usage is TRBV9 and J usage is TRBJ2-1; 7 bases fit TRBD2. The germline V gene has CDR1 SGDLS and CDR2 YYNGEE. This CDR3 is 16 amino acids long. J was trimmed by 0 bases and V by 0 bases; bases with no gene match: 3. CDR3: CASSVGPSGSYNEQFF. CDR3 DNA: TGTGCCAGCAGCGTAGGGCCTAGCGGCTCCTACAATGAGCAGTTCTTC.

The chain joins TRBV4-1 to TRBJ2-7, with 8 bases identical to TRBD1. Trimming at V came to 6 bases and at J to 5 bases, leaving 12 bases not matched to a gene. CDR1 and CDR2 (germline): MGHRA, YSYEKL. CDR3 length: 15 amino acids. CDR3 protein: CASSRPDRGVDEQYF. CDR3 sequence (DNA): TGCGCCAGCAGTCGTCCTGACAGGGGAGTCGACGAGCAGTACTTC.

This clone was observed once. V usage is TRBV9 and J usage is TRBJ2-7; D unresolved. The CDR3 sequence is 15 residues long. V shed 1 base and J shed 5 bases, with 16 bases lying between them. Per germline, CDR1 SGDLS and CDR2 YYNGEE. The CDR3 bases are TGTGCCAGCAGCGTAACCCCCACGGGTATCCACGAGCAGTACTTC. Amino acid sequence: CASSVTPTGIHEQYF.

The chain employs TRBV7-3 and TRBJ2-3, with TRBD1 matching over 7 bases. With 1 base clipped from V and 3 bases from J, the junction kept 10 bases outside the gene matches. Per the germline V gene, CDR1 is SGHTA and CDR2 is FQGTGA. The CDR3 loop spans 17 amino acids. The CDR3 nucleotides read TGTGCCAGCAGCTTAAGAAGTTTTGGCAGGGGGACAGATACGCAGTATTTT. Amino acids: CASSLRSFGRGTDTQYF.

This clone was found once. V gene TRBV4-1 combines with J gene TRBJ1-3; TRBD1 agrees at 10 bases. From germline, CDR1 is MGHRA and CDR2 YSYEKL. V lost 4 bases and J lost 7; bases outside the gene matches: 19. The CDR3 length is 19 residues. CDR3 sequence reads: CASSRKTGTGVEVGNTIYF. CDR3 coding DNA: TGCGCCAGCAGCCGTAAAACCGGGACAGGGGTAGAAGTTGGTAACACCATATATTTT.

J is TRBJ1-2 and V is TRBV2; D possibly corresponds to TRBD1 (6 bases). In germline, CDR1 is SNHLY, CDR2 FYNNEI. This CDR3 has 14 residues. The ends were cut back, 4 bases at V and 2 bases at J, with 11 bases in the middle. For the CDR3, the DNA is TGTGCCAGCAGTGTACAGGGAGGGAACTATGGCTACACCTTC. It encodes CASSVQGGNYGYTF.

This clone occurred once. The rearrangement uses TRBV28 and TRBJ1-2; D ambiguous. Trimming removed 4 bases from V and 4 bases from J, with 7 bases in between. This CDR3 comprises 12 residues. Per the germline V gene, CDR1 is MDHEN and CDR2 is SYDVKM. CDR3 protein: CASSSYSYGYTF. DNA for the CDR3: TGTGCCAGCAGTTCCTACAGCTATGGCTACACCTTC.

The V call is TRBV5-1, the J call TRBJ2-2; the D call may be TRBD1 or TRBD2 (5 bases each). V lost 4 bases to trimming and J lost 5 bases, with 12 bases between them. Germline CDR1 and CDR2: SGHRS and YFSETQ. CDR3 length: 14 residues. The CDR3 is CASSTGTFTGELFF. DNA of the CDR3: TGCGCCAGCAGCACCGGGACCTTTACCGGGGAGCTGTTTTTT.